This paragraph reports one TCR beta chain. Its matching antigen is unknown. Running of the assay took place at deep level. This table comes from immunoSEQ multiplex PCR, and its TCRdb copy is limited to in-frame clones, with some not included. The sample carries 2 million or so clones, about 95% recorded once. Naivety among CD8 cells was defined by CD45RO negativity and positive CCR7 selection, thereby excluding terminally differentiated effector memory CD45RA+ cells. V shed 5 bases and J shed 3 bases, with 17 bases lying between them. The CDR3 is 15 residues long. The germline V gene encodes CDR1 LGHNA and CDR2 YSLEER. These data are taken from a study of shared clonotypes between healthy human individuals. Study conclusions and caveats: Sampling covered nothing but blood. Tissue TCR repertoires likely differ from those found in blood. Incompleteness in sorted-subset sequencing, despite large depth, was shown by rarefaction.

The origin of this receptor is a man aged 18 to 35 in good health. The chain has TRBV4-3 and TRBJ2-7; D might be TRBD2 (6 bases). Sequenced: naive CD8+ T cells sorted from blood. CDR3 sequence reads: CASSSRDSPVYEQYF. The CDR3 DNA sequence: TGCGCCAGCAGCTCCCGGGACTCGCCCGTCTACGAGCAGTACTTC.